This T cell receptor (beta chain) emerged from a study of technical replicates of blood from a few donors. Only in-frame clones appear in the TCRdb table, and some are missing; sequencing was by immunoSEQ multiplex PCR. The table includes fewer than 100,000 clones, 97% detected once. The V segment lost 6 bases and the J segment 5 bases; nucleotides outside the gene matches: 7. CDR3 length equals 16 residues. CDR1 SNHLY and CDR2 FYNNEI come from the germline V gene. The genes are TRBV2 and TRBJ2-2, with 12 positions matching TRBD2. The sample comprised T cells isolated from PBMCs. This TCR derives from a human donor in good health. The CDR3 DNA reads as TGTGCCAGCAGCGCTAGCGGGGGGGCGTGGACCGGGGAGCTGTTTTTT. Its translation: CASSASGGAWTGELFF. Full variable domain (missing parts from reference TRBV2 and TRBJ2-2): EPEVTQTPSHQVTQMGQEVILRCVPISNHLYFYWYRQILGQKVEFLVSFYNNEISEKSEIFDDQFSVERPDGSNFTLKIRSTKLEDSAMYFCASSASGGAWTGELFFGEGSRLTVL.